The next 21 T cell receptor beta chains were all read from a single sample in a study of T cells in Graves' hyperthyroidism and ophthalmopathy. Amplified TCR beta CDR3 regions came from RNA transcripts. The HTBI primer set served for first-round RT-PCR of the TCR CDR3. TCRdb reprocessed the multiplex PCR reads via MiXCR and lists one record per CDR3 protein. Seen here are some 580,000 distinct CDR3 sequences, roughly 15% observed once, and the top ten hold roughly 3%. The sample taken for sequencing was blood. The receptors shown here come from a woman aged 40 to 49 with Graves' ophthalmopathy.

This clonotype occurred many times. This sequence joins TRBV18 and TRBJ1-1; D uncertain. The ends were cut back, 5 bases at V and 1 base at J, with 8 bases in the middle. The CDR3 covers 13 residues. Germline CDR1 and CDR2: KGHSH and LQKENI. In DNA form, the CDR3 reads TGTGCCAGCTCAGGAGCGGAGAACACTGAAGCTTTCTTT. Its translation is CASSGAENTEAFF.

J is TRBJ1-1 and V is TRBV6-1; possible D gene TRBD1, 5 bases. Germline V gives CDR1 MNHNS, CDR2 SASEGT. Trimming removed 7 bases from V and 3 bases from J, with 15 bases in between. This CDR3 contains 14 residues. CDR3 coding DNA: TGTGCCAGCACCACGGGGCAGGGCGACACTGAAGCTTTCTTT. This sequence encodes CASTTGQGDTEAFF.

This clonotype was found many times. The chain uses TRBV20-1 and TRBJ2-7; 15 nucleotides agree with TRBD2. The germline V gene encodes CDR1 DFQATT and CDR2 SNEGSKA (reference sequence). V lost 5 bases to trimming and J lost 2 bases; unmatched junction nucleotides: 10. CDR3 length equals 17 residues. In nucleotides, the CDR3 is TGCAGTGCTCCCACAGGACTAGCGGGAGGGCCGACCTACGAGCAGTACTTC. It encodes CSAPTGLAGGPTYEQYF.

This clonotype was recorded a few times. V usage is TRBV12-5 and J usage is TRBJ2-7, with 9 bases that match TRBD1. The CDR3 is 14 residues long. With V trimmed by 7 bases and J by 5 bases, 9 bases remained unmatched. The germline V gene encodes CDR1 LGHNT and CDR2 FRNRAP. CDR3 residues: CASVQQGAGDEQYF. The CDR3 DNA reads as TGTGCTAGTGTCCAACAGGGGGCCGGTGACGAGCAGTACTTC.

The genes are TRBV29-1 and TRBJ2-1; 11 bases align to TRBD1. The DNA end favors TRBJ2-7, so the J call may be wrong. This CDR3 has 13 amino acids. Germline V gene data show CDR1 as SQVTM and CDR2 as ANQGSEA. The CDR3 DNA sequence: TGCAGCGCCGGGGACAGGGGGGGCAATGAGCAGTACTTC. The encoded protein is CSAGDRGGNEQYF.

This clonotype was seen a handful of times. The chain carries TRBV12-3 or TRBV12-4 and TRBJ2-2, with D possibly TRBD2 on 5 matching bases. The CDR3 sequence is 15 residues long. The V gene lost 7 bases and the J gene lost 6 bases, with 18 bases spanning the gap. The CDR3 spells CASTISGFGAGELFF. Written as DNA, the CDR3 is TGTGCCAGCACCATATCGGGATTCGGAGCCGGGGAGCTGTTTTTT.

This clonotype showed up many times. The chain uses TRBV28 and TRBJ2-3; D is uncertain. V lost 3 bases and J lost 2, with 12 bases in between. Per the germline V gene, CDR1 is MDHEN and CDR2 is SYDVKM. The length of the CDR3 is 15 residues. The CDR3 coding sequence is TGTGCCAGCAGTTTGTCGGTCCCCACCACAGATACGCAGTATTTT. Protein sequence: CASSLSVPTTDTQYF.

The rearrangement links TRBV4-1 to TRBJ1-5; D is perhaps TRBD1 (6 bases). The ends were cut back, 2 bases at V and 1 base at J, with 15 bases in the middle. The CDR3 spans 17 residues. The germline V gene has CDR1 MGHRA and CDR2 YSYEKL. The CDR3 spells CASSQTPQGRSNQPQHF. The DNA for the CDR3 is TGCGCCAGCAGCCAAACCCCACAGGGCCGAAGCAATCAGCCCCAGCATTTT.

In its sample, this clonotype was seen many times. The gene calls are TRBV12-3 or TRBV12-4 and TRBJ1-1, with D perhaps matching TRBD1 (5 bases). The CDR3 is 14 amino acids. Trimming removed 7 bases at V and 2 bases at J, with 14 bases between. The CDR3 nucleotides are TGTGCCAGCACTTACGGGGCGATAAACACTGAAGCTTTCTTT. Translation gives CASTYGAINTEAFF.

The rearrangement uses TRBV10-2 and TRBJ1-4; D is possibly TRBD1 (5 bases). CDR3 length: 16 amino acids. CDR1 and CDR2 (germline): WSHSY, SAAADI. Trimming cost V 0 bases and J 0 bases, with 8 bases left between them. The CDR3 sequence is CASSESGTPTNEKLFF. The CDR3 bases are TGCGCCAGCAGTGAGTCGGGGACGCCAACTAATGAAAAACTGTTTTTT.

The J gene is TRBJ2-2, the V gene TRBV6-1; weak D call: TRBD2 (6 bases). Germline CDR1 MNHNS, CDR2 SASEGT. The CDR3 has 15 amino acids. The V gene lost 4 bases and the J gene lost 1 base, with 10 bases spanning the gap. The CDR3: CASSARGMNTGELFF. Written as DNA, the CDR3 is TGTGCCAGCAGTGCCCGCGGGATGAACACCGGGGAGCTGTTTTTT.

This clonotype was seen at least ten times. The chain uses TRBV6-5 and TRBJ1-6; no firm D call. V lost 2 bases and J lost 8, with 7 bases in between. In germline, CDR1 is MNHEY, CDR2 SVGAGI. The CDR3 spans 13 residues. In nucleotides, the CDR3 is TGTGCCAGCAGTTACAGGGAGGATTCACCCCTCCACTTT. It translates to CASSYREDSPLHF.

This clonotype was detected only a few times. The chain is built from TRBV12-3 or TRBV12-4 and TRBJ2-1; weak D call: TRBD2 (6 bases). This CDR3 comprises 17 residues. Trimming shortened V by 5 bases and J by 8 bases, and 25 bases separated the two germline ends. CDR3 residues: CASSPLEGRFSSDEQFF. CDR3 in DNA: TGTGCCAGCAGTCCTCTGGAGGGGCGATTTTCTAGCGATGAGCAGTTCTTC.

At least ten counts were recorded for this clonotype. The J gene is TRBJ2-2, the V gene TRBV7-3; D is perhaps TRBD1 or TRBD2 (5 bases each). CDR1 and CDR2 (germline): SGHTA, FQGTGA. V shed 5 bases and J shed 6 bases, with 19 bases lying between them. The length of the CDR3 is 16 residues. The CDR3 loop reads CASSPGTSRVAGELFF. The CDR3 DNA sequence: TGTGCCAGCAGCCCCGGGACCTCGAGAGTGGCCGGGGAGCTGTTTTTT. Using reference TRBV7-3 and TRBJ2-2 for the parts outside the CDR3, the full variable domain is GAGVSQTPSNKVTEKGKYVELRCDPISGHTALYWYRQSLGQGPEFLIYFQGTGAADDSGLPNDRFFAVRPEGSVSTLKIQRTERGDSAVYLCASSPGTSRVAGELFFGEGSRLTVL.

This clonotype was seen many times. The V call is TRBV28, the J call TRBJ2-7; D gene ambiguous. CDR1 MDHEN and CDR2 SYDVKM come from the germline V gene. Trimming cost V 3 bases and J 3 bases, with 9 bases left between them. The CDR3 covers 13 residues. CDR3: CASSLVQIYEQYF. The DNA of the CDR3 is TGTGCCAGCAGTTTGGTACAGATCTACGAGCAGTACTTC.

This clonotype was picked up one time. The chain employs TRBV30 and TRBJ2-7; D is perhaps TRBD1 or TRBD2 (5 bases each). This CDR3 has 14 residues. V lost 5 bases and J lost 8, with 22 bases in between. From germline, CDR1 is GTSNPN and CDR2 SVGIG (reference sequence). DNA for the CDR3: TGTGCCTGGGGGGGTAGGGCGGGCCCCGAGCAGCAGTACTTC. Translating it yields CAWGGRAGPEQQYF.

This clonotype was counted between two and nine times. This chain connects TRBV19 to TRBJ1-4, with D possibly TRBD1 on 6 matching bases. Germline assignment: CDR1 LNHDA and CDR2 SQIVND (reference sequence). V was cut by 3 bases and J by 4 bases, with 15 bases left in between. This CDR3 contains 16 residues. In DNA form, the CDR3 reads TGTGCCAGTAGTATCCGTCAGGGGAGGAATAATGAAAAACTGTTTTTT. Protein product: CASSIRQGRNNEKLFF.

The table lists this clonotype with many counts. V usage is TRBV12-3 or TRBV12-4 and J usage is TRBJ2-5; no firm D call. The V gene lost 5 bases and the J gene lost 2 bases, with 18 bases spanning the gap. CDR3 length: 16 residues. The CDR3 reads CASSLDQKALQETQYF. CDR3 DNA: TGTGCCAGCAGTCTTGACCAGAAGGCCTTACAAGAGACCCAGTACTTC.

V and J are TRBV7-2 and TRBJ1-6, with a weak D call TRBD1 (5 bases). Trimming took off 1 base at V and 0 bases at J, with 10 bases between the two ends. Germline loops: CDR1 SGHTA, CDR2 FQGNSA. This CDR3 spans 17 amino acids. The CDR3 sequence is CASSLVGLSSYNSPLHF. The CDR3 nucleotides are TGTGCCAGCAGCTTAGTGGGACTAAGCTCCTATAATTCACCCCTCCACTTT.

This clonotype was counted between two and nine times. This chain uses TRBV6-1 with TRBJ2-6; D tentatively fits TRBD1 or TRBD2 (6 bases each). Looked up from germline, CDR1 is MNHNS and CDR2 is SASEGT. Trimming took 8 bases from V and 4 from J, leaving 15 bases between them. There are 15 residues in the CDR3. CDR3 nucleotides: TGTGCCAGCGGCCCCGGGGGCGCGGGGGCCAACGTCCTGACTTTC. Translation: CASGPGGAGANVLTF.

In DNA, the CDR3 is TGTGCCAGCAGCTCCCCGACGGCGAGCTCCTACAATGAGCAGTTCTTC. Translation: CASSSPTASSYNEQFF. This chain uses TRBV3-1 with TRBJ2-1; D is uncertain. CDR3 size: 16 residues. In germline, CDR1 is LGHDT, CDR2 YNNKEL (reference sequence). Trimming took off 5 bases at V and 0 bases at J, with 14 bases between the two ends.